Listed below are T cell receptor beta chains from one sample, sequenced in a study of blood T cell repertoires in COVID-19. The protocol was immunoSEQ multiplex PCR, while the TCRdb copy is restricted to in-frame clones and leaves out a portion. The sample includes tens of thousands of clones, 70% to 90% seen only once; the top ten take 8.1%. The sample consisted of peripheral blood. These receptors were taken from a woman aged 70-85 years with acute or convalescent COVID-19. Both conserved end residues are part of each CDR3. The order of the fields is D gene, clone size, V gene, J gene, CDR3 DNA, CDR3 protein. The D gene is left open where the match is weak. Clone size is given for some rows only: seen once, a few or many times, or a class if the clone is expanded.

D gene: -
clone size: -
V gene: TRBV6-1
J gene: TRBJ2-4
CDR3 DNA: TGTGCCAGCAGTGGAGCAGGGAGTCGGAACATTCAGTACTTC
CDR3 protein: CASSGAGSRNIQYF

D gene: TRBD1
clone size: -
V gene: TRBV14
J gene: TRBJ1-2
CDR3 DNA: TGTGCCAGCAGCCAAGGCCCCCCAGGGGGTGGCTACACCTTC
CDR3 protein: CASSQGPPGGGYTF

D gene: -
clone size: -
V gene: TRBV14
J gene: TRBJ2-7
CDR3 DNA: TGTGCCAGCAGTCTACAACAGGGCTACGAGCAGTACTTC
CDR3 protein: CASSLQQGYEQYF

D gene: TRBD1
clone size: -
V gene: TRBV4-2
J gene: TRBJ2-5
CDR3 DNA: TGTGCCAGCAGCCGAGACAGGGTTGGGGAGACCCAGTACTTC
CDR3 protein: CASSRDRVGETQYF

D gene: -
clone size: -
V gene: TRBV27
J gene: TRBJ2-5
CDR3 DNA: TGTGCCAGCAGTGAACAGGGTACACAAGAGACCCAGTACTTC
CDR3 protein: CASSEQGTQETQYF

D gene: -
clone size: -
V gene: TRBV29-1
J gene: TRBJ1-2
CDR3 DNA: TGCAGCGTTGAGGCAGGGAACTATGGCTACACCTTC
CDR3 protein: CSVEAGNYGYTF

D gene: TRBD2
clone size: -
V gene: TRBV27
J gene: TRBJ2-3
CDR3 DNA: TGTGCCAGCAGTTTATCACGTCGGACTAGCGGATCCACAGATACGCAGTATTTT
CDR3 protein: CASSLSRRTSGSTDTQYF

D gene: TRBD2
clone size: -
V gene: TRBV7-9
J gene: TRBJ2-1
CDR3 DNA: TGTGCCAGCAGCCCCCCTCCACTAGCGGCCTACAATGAGCAGTTCTTC
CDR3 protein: CASSPPPLAAYNEQFF

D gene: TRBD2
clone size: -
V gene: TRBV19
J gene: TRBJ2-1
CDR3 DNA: TGTGCCAGTAGTGAAGGACTAGCGTCTTACAATGAGCAGTTCTTC
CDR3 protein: CASSEGLASYNEQFF

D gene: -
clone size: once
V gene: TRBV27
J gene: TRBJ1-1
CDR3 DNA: TGTGCCAGCCGATTACGCTCACAGGTAGGCAACACTGAAGCTTTCTTT
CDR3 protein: CASRLRSQVGNTEAFF

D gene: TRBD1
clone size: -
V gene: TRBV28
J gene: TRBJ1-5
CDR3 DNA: TGTGCCAGCAGTTTACCCGGGACAGGGGAACAGCCCCAGCATTTT
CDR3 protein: CASSLPGTGEQPQHF

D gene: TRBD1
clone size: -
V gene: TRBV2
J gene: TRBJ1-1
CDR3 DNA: TGTGCCAGCAGCGTCCTGGGACAGGGGAACACTGAAGCTTTCTTT
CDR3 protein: CASSVLGQGNTEAFF

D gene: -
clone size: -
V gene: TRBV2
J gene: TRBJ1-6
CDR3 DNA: TGTGCCAGCAGTGAAGTTAGACAAGCCTCGAATTCACCCCTCCACTTT
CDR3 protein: CASSEVRQASNSPLHF

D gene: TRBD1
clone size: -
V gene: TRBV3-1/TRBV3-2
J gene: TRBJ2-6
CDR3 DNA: TGTGCCAGCAGCCAAGCACAGGGGGCTCTCTCTGGGGCCAACGTCCTGACTTTC
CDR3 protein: CASSQAQGALSGANVLTF

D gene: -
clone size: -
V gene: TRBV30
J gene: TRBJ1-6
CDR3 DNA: TGTGCCTGGAGCCTCACACAGGTCTATTCACCCCTCCACTTT
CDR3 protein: CAWSLTQVYSPLHF

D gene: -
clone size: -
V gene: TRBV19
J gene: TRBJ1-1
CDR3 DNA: TGTGCCAGTAGTATAGGTGGTAGCGCTGAAGCTTTCTTT
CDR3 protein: CASSIGGSAEAFF

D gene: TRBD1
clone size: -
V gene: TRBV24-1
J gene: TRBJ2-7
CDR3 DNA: TGTGCCACCAGTGATTCGCGACCCGGACAGGGTTCCTACGAGCAGTACTTC
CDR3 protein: CATSDSRPGQGSYEQYF

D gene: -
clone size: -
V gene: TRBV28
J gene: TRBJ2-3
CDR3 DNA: TGTGCCAGCAGTACCCCCGGGGAACTAACAGATACGCAGTATTTT
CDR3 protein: CASSTPGELTDTQYF

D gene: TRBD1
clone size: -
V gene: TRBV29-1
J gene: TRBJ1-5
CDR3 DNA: TGCAGCGTTCGGACAGGATCTGGGTTATATAGCAATCAGCCCCAGCATTTT
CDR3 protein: CSVRTGSGLYSNQPQHF

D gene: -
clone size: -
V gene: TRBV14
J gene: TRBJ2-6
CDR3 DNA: TGTGCCAGCTCACTGTACTCTGGGGCCAACGTCCTGACTTTC
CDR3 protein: CASSLYSGANVLTF

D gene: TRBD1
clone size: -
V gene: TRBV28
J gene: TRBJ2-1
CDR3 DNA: TGTGCCAGCAGCTCCGATGGGACAGGGGTGGACAATGAGCAGTTCTTC
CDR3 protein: CASSSDGTGVDNEQFF

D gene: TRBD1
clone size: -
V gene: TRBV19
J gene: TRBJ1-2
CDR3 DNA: TGTGCCAGTAGGGGCAGGGGGGAGAGCTATGGCTACACCTTC
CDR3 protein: CASRGRGESYGYTF